This T cell receptor (beta chain) was sequenced for a study of blood T cell repertoires in COVID-19. V was pared by 0 bases and J by 7 bases, with 10 bases between. The CDR3 is made up of 15 amino acids. Germline V gene sequence: CDR1 LGHNA, CDR2 YSLEER. The repertoire was sequenced with immunoSEQ multiplex PCR; TCRdb's copy has only in-frame clones and lacks some. The data show 150,000 to 200,000 clones, approximately 84% seen once. Sequenced sample: peripheral blood. The chain combines TRBV4-3 with TRBJ1-6; D might be TRBD1 (6 bases). This sequence was found in a woman of 80 years or more with acute or convalescent COVID-19. CDR3 loop: CASSQDQGLNSPLHF. The CDR3 DNA reads TGCGCCAGCAGCCAAGATCAGGGGCTAAATTCACCCCTCCACTTT.